This T cell receptor (beta chain) emerged from a study of monozygotic twins with inflammatory bowel disease. TCRdb reprocessed the 5' RACE reads and reports one entry per CDR3 protein, with no DNA. Its clone listing holds 300,000 to 400,000 distinct CDR3 sequences. Germline CDR1 DFQATT, CDR2 SNEGSKA (reference sequence). The CDR3 consists of 11 residues. The V call is TRBV20-1, the J call TRBJ1-1. The sequence derives from a human donor with ulcerative colitis or Crohn's disease, or a healthy co-twin of an affected twin (not recorded which). Sequenced input: blood. CDR3 protein: CSARGNTEAFF.